Following are 27 T cell receptor beta chains from one sample sequenced in a study of early T cells in non-severe SARS-CoV-2 infection. TCRdb reprocessed the 5' RACE reads via MiXCR and lists one record per CDR3 protein. The table records under 95,000 distinct CDR3 sequences, 10% to 15% of them present only once. What was sequenced was whole blood. These receptors were taken from an adult who was a healthcare worker with PCR-confirmed SARS-CoV-2 infection or an uninfected control (not recorded which).

This clonotype was detected many times. J is TRBJ1-6 and V is TRBV7-2; 9 bases line up with TRBD1. This CDR3 region has 15 residues. V trimming: 5 bases; J trimming: 7 bases; junction bases outside the gene matches: 6. From germline, CDR1 is SGHTA and CDR2 FQGNSA. This chain's CDR3 is CASSTQGARNSPLHF. CDR3 coding DNA: TGTGCCAGCAGCACACAGGGGGCGCGGAATTCACCCCTCCACTTT.

This clonotype was detected many times. The V call is TRBV28, the J call TRBJ2-7, with 7 bases identical to TRBD2. The CDR3 has 17 amino acids. V lost 1 base and J lost 2; bases outside the gene matches: 11. Germline CDR1 reads MDHEN; CDR2 reads SYDVKM. In DNA form, the CDR3 reads TGTGCCAGCAGTTTATTTGCGGGAGAGGCCCGGACCTACGAGCAGTACTTC. This gives the protein CASSLFAGEARTYEQYF.

This clonotype was detected many times. CDR3 DNA sequence: TGTGCCACCAAGTCCGGAACGGGAGAGCAGTTCTTC. As protein: CATKSGTGEQFF. The V gene is TRBV24-1, the J gene TRBJ2-1; maybe TRBD2 (5 bases). Trimming pared 8 bases from V and 10 bases from J, leaving 14 bases between. The CDR3 is 12 residues long. Germline loops: CDR1 KGHDR, CDR2 SFDVKD.

This clonotype was observed a few times. The chain recombines TRBV18 with TRBJ2-7; TRBD2 matches at 8 bases. Trimming at V came to 2 bases and at J to 2 bases, leaving 2 bases not matched to a gene. CDR1 and CDR2 (germline): KGHSH, LQKENI. CDR3 size: 14 residues. CDR3 amino acids: CASSPAGGTYEQYF. Here the CDR3 DNA reads TGTGCCAGCTCACCAGCGGGGGGAACCTACGAGCAGTACTTC.

The V and J genes are TRBV29-1 and TRBJ2-7; 8 positions agree with TRBD2. The V segment lost 6 bases and the J segment 7 bases; nucleotides outside the gene matches: 14. Germline CDR1 reads SQVTM; CDR2 reads ANQGSEA. The CDR3 totals 14 residues. The CDR3 sequence: CSVGGGAGVREQYF. CDR3 nucleotide sequence: TGCAGCGTGGGGGGCGGAGCGGGAGTCCGGGAGCAGTACTTC.

This clonotype was seen ten or more times. The genes are TRBV20-1 and TRBJ1-3; D is possibly TRBD1 (5 bases). CDR1 and CDR2 from the germline V gene are DFQATT and SNEGSKA (reference sequence). The CDR3 covers 13 residues. V lost 1 base to trimming and J lost 7 bases, with 11 bases between them. The CDR3, as DNA: TGCAGTGCTAGAGTCCCGGGGCCGAACACCATATATTTT. Protein product: CSARVPGPNTIYF.

This clonotype was recorded only once. A much more abundant neighbour one base away suggests this may be a read error. Lacking the conserved final phenylalanine or tryptophan, this CDR3 likely reflects a read error. This chain uses TRBV5-7 with TRBJ2-5; no firm D call. TRBV5-7 is flagged as an ORF with uncertain function. This CDR3 is 13 amino acids long. V dropped 4 bases and J dropped 3 bases, with 10 bases sitting between them. The CDR3 DNA is TGTGCCAGCAGCCTCCGACCAAAAGAGACCCAGTACTCC. Its protein product is CASSLRPKETQYS.

This clonotype was counted only a few times. This chain links TRBV15 with TRBJ1-1, with D perhaps matching TRBD1 (6 bases). CDR1 is LNHNV and CDR2 is YYDKDF in the germline V gene (reference sequence). V was cut by 0 bases and J by 5 bases, with 16 bases left in between. This CDR3 contains 16 residues. The CDR3 sequence is CATSRDRYRVRTEAFF. The CDR3 nucleotides are TGTGCCACCAGCAGAGATCGGTACAGGGTGCGGACTGAAGCTTTCTTT.

This clonotype was recorded many times. The rearrangement joins TRBV20-1 to TRBJ2-7; 13 positions agree with TRBD2. The J segment lost 2 bases and the V segment lost 4 bases, leaving 14 bases of the junction unmatched. The CDR3 length is 18 residues. Germline-derived CDR1 and CDR2 are DFQATT and SNEGSKA (reference sequence). The CDR3 DNA reads as TGCAGTGCTATACCCCCGCCGGGACTAGCGGGGAGGACCTACGAGCAGTACTTC. Amino acids: CSAIPPPGLAGRTYEQYF.

This clonotype has at least ten counts. The V call is TRBV12-3 or TRBV12-4, the J call TRBJ1-5; unclear D gene. Trimming left V 7 bases short and J 9 bases short, with 19 bases between. The CDR3 length is 14 residues. CDR3 in DNA: TGTGCCAGCACCACCCCCGGACGGGAAGGGCCCCAGCATTTT. Translated: CASTTPGREGPQHF.

The rearrangement uses TRBV18 and TRBJ2-5; D might be TRBD2 (6 bases). The germline V gene encodes CDR1 KGHSH and CDR2 LQKENI. Deletions cut 0 bases from V and 6 bases from J, with 11 bases between. The CDR3 totals 14 residues. This CDR3 is CASSPPAGKKTQYF. The CDR3 coding sequence is TGTGCCAGCTCACCACCGGCGGGGAAAAAGACCCAGTACTTC.

Only a few counts were recorded for this clonotype. The V and J genes are TRBV5-6 and TRBJ1-1, with D hard to call. V dropped 1 base and J dropped 1 base, with 5 bases sitting between them. The CDR3 is made up of 13 amino acids. Germline CDR1 reads SGHDT; CDR2 reads YYEEEE. Here the CDR3 DNA reads TGTGCCAGCAGCTTGTCTTGGAACACTGAAGCTTTCTTT. Its protein product is CASSLSWNTEAFF.

This clonotype has a handful of counts. The chain has TRBV27 and TRBJ1-1; 7 bases align to TRBD1. The CDR3 is 16 residues long. Germline values: CDR1 MNHEY, CDR2 SMNVEV (reference sequence). V lost 5 bases and J lost 0; bases outside the gene matches: 9. As DNA, the CDR3 is TGTGCCAGCAGTCCTCGACAGGGTCCTGTGAACACTGAAGCTTTCTTT. It codes for CASSPRQGPVNTEAFF.

This chain connects TRBV11-2 to TRBJ1-4; D ambiguous. Per germline, CDR1 SGHAT and CDR2 FQNNGV. The CDR3 has 13 amino acids. V lost 0 bases and J lost 7, with 6 bases in between. CDR3 sequence (DNA): TGTGCCAGCAGCTTAGATCGGGGTGAAAAACTGTTTTTT. Its protein is CASSLDRGEKLFF.

A few counts support this clonotype. This chain links TRBV15 with TRBJ2-3; a possible D gene is TRBD1 (6 bases). With 8 bases removed from V and 1 base from J, the gap between germline ends came to 13 bases. From germline, CDR1 is LNHNV and CDR2 YYDKDF (reference sequence). The CDR3 totals 14 residues. The CDR3, as DNA: TGTGCCACCGGGGGCGCGATCCGCACAGATACGCAGTATTTT. Translation: CATGGAIRTDTQYF.

The gene calls are TRBV11-2 and TRBJ2-5; 9 bases match TRBD2. The germline V gene has CDR1 SGHAT and CDR2 FQNNGV. V lost 5 bases, J lost 4 bases, and 2 bases stayed unmatched. The CDR3 length is 13 residues. CDR3 amino acids: CASSRLAVETQYF. The CDR3 DNA follows: TGTGCCAGCAGCAGACTAGCGGTAGAGACCCAGTACTTC.

This chain joins TRBV20-1 and TRBJ2-7, with D perhaps being TRBD1 or TRBD2 (6 bases each). Germline CDR1 DFQATT, CDR2 SNEGSKA (reference sequence). CDR3 length equals 12 residues. Trimming removed 6 bases at V and 5 bases at J, with 14 bases between. CDR3 protein: CSAPSGAHEQYF. The CDR3 nucleotides read TGCAGTGCCCCATCGGGGGCCCACGAGCAGTACTTC.

At least ten counts were recorded for this clonotype. This chain joins TRBV6-5 and TRBJ2-2; maybe TRBD1 (6 bases). V lost 2 bases, J lost 7 bases, and 11 bases lay in between. The CDR3 spans 14 residues. Germline-derived CDR1 and CDR2 are MNHEY and SVGAGI. CDR3 in DNA: TGTGCCAGCAGTTACCAAACAGGGATCGGGGAGCTGTTTTTT. It yields the protein CASSYQTGIGELFF.

In its sample, this clonotype was seen many times. The rearrangement links TRBV3-1 to TRBJ2-7; D possibly corresponds to TRBD1 (6 bases). Trimming removed 4 bases at V and 2 bases at J, with 15 bases between. CDR1 and CDR2 (germline): LGHDT, YNNKEL (reference sequence). The CDR3 is 15 residues long. The CDR3 here is CASSRRGSTPYEQYF. DNA of the CDR3: TGTGCCAGCAGCCGCAGGGGCAGCACTCCCTACGAGCAGTACTTC.

The gene calls are TRBV28 and TRBJ1-5; possible D gene TRBD1, 6 bases. Germline lookup yields CDR1 MDHEN and CDR2 SYDVKM. The CDR3 sequence is 13 residues long. Trimming removed 5 bases from V and 4 bases from J, with 9 bases in between. This CDR3 reads CASSRTVNQPQHF. The CDR3 DNA sequence: TGTGCCAGCAGTCGGACAGTTAATCAGCCCCAGCATTTT. The whole variable domain, remainder taken from reference TRBV28 and TRBJ1-5, is DVKVTQSSRYLVKRTGEKVFLECVQDMDHENMFWYRQDPGLGLRLIYFSYDVKMKEKGDIPEGYSVSREKKERFSLILESASTNQTSMYLCASSRTVNQPQHFGDGTRLSIL.

This clonotype was picked up a small number of times. V is TRBV7-9 and J is TRBJ2-7; D is undetermined. Looked up from germline, CDR1 is SEHNR and CDR2 is FQNEAQ (reference sequence). V dropped 2 bases and J dropped 7 bases, with 9 bases sitting between them. The CDR3 totals 12 residues. Written as DNA, the CDR3 is TGTGCCAGCAGCTTAATGGGCGGTGAGCAGTACTTC. It encodes CASSLMGGEQYF.

The CDR3 DNA reads TGTGCCACCTCCGTGGGAAACAATTACGAGCAGTACTTC. The encoded protein is CATSVGNNYEQYF. J is TRBJ2-7 and V is TRBV3-1; D is unresolved. CDR1 and CDR2 (germline): LGHDT, YNNKEL (reference sequence). Trimming stripped 10 bases from V and 4 bases from J, with 17 bases between. The CDR3 is 13 residues long.

V gene TRBV5-1 combines with J gene TRBJ2-1; 10 nucleotides agree with TRBD2. This CDR3 contains 16 residues. The germline V gene has CDR1 SGHRS and CDR2 YFSETQ. V lost 3 bases and J lost 6; bases outside the gene matches: 9. CDR3 residues: CASSSIISSGSNEQFF. Here the CDR3 DNA reads TGCGCCAGCAGCTCAATCATCTCTAGCGGGAGCAATGAGCAGTTCTTC.

J is TRBJ2-6 and V is TRBV20-1; D perhaps matches TRBD1 (5 bases). The V gene's germline CDR1 is DFQATT and CDR2 SNEGSKA (reference sequence). Trimming took 6 bases from V and 0 from J, leaving 15 bases between them. This CDR3 is built from 16 residues. Here the CDR3 DNA reads TGCAGTGCCTTGGACACGGGTTCCTCTGGGGCCAACGTCCTGACTTTC. Translating gives CSALDTGSSGANVLTF.

This chain links TRBV28 with TRBJ1-5; D is undetermined. Trimming pared 7 bases from V and 5 bases from J, leaving 9 bases between. The CDR3 spans 12 residues. Germline lookup yields CDR1 MDHEN and CDR2 SYDVKM. This chain's CDR3 is CASTVADQPQHF. For the CDR3, the DNA is TGTGCCAGCACGGTGGCTGATCAGCCCCAGCATTTT.

This clonotype was seen a few times. The genes are TRBV11-2 and TRBJ2-7, with D possibly called TRBD1 or TRBD2 (5 bases each). The germline V gene encodes CDR1 SGHAT and CDR2 FQNNGV. The CDR3 sequence is 14 residues long. V was shortened by 5 bases and J by 4 bases, with 15 bases between the two germline ends. CDR3 loop: CASSPQVRGYEQYF. The CDR3 DNA reads TGTGCCAGCAGCCCCCAAGTGAGGGGTTACGAGCAGTACTTC.

This clonotype was seen only a few times. The gene calls are TRBV27 and TRBJ2-1, with 7 nucleotides matching TRBD2. Unmatched junction bases numbered 10, after V lost 2 bases and J lost 0 bases. Germline-derived CDR1 and CDR2 are MNHEY and SMNVEV (reference sequence). CDR3 length equals 18 residues. The DNA for the CDR3 is TGTGCCAGCAGTTTAGGGATAGCGGGTTCCTACTCCTACAATGAGCAGTTCTTC. This gives the protein CASSLGIAGSYSYNEQFF.